This T cell receptor (beta chain) appears in the sequencing data of a study of blood T cell repertoires in COVID-19. Turning to the study itself: PBMCs, B-cell-depleted T cells, or T cells were the source of the cDNA or gDNA that made up the material.

V lost 6 bases and J 4 bases, leaving 14 bases between the germline ends. CDR1 ENHRY and CDR2 SYGVKD come from the germline V gene. The CDR3 is 14 residues long. In the study's own analysis: Amplification of reference gene primers was used by the study to estimate nucleated cell counts. Measured with immunoSEQ multiplex PCR; TCRdb has only the in-frame clones, and not every one. The V and J calls and clone size come from that table; D and trimming were worked out from the DNA. The sample shows about 230,000 clones, around 83% of them seen only once. Material for sequencing was peripheral blood. This sequence was found in a woman between 40 and 50 years old who had recovered from COVID-19. V usage is TRBV10-3 and J usage is TRBJ2-3, with a weak D call TRBD1 (6 bases). CDR3 DNA: TGTGCCATCAGGCCCTACAGGGTAGCAGATACGCAGTATTTT. It encodes CAIRPYRVADTQYF.